Below, 20 T cell receptor beta chains from the same sample are listed, as sequenced in a study of T-cell reconstitution after alpha-beta-depleted transplantation in children. Unique molecular identifiers tagged the TCRbeta library. TCRdb passed the PCR reads through MiXCR, listing each CDR3 protein once. Seen here are about 410,000 distinct CDR3 sequences, about a fifth observed once, and the top ten hold around 4%. Sample: PBMCs from the stem cell graft donor, taken from the stem cell graft. The receptor source for this set is a human donor who donated a stem cell graft to a child with acute myeloid leukemia.

The chain combines TRBV30 with TRBJ2-1, with 7 bases fitting TRBD1. Trimming at V came to 0 bases and at J to 8 bases, leaving 22 bases not matched to a gene. CDR1 GTSNPN and CDR2 SVGIG come from the germline V gene (reference sequence). This CDR3 comprises 19 residues. Here the CDR3 reads CAWSVNDRAGPPRIHEQFF. The CDR3 nucleotides are TGTGCCTGGAGTGTAAACGACAGGGCTGGTCCACCCCGTATCCATGAGCAGTTCTTC.

This clonotype was detected only a few times. The chain joins TRBV29-1 to TRBJ1-1; D is undetermined. The germline gives CDR1 SQVTM, CDR2 ANQGSEA. V was trimmed by 7 bases and J by 6 bases, leaving 21 bases between them. This CDR3 region has 14 residues. The CDR3 DNA sequence: TGCAGCGCACTGTTGCAGGCTGGGCGCTCTGAAGCTTTCTTT. Translation gives CSALLQAGRSEAFF.

The V and J genes are TRBV29-1 and TRBJ2-3; 8 positions agree with TRBD2. The CDR3 consists of 15 residues. The V and J ends lost 2 bases and 0 bases, in that order; junction bases with no gene match: 4. Germline lookup yields CDR1 SQVTM and CDR2 ANQGSEA. The CDR3 is CSVERAGASTDTQYF. The CDR3 DNA is TGCAGCGTTGAACGAGCGGGGGCTAGCACAGATACGCAGTATTTT.

The table lists this clonotype with many counts. This chain joins TRBV12-3 or TRBV12-4 and TRBJ2-7, with 7 bases fitting TRBD2. This CDR3 is 16 amino acids long. V shed 3 bases, J shed 0 bases, and the junction held 8 bases outside the gene matches. The CDR3 DNA reads TGTGCCAGCAGTTTTAGGGGTTCGGGAGGCTCCTACGAGCAGTACTTC. This translates into CASSFRGSGGSYEQYF.

The CDR3 bases are TGTGCCAGCAGGCGAGACAGGGTCGTCACAGATACGCAGTATTTT. It translates to CASRRDRVVTDTQYF. V is TRBV6-1 and J is TRBJ2-3; TRBD1 matches 7 bases. CDR1 is MNHNS and CDR2 is SASEGT in the germline V gene. V trimming: 6 bases; J trimming: 2 bases; junction bases outside the gene matches: 8. The CDR3 consists of 15 residues.

The rearrangement links TRBV6-5 to TRBJ1-1; D is uncertain. V was shortened by 8 bases and J by 0 bases, with 4 bases between the two germline ends. The CDR3 is 11 amino acids. Per germline, CDR1 MNHEY and CDR2 SVGAGI. The CDR3 here is CASQMNTEAFF. For the CDR3, the DNA is TGTGCCAGCCAGATGAACACTGAAGCTTTCTTT.

This clonotype has only a few counts. V gene TRBV11-2 combines with J gene TRBJ2-3; D may be TRBD1 or TRBD2 (5 bases each). The V gene's germline CDR1 is SGHAT and CDR2 FQNNGV. This CDR3 region has 15 residues. Deletions cut 4 bases from V and 1 base from J, with 12 bases between. The CDR3 spells CASSSGKGRTDTQYF. In DNA, the CDR3 is TGTGCCAGCAGCTCGGGGAAGGGACGCACAGATACGCAGTATTTT.

The sample holds many counts of this clonotype. The gene calls are TRBV29-1 and TRBJ1-1; 10 bases match TRBD1. The length of the CDR3 is 14 residues. Germline trimming cut 6 bases from V and 5 bases from J; bases unmatched to any gene: 9. Germline V lookup: CDR1 SQVTM, CDR2 ANQGSEA. CDR3 DNA sequence: TGCAGCGTCCCTCCCGGGACAGGGGTGACTGAAGCTTTCTTT. This encodes CSVPPGTGVTEAFF.

The chain has TRBV16 and TRBJ1-1; no clear D gene. Trimming took off 1 base at V and 5 bases at J, with 8 bases between the two ends. The CDR3 runs to 13 residues. Germline lookup yields CDR1 KGHSY and CDR2 FQNENV. The CDR3, as DNA: TGTGCCAGCAGCCAATTCTTGGGGACTGAAGCTTTCTTT. Translation: CASSQFLGTEAFF.

The table lists this clonotype with a few counts. The chain recombines TRBV20-1 with TRBJ1-1; 8 nucleotides align to TRBD1. J was trimmed by 3 bases and V by 5 bases; bases with no gene match: 5. The germline gives CDR1 DFQATT, CDR2 SNEGSKA (reference sequence). The CDR3 is 13 amino acids. The CDR3 DNA sequence: TGCAGTGCTCCAGGGGGCCGGGACACTGAAGCTTTCTTT. It yields the protein CSAPGGRDTEAFF.

This clonotype was found many times. The CDR3 spells CASDATGGWETQYF. DNA for the CDR3: TGTGCCAGCGATGCTACAGGGGGCTGGGAGACCCAGTACTTC. V is TRBV12-3 or TRBV12-4 and J is TRBJ2-5; 9 bases match TRBD1. J was trimmed by 5 bases and V by 8 bases; bases with no gene match: 9. This CDR3 is built from 14 residues.

The gene calls are TRBV7-9 and TRBJ1-4; D remains ambiguous. Trimming pared 0 bases from V and 0 bases from J, leaving 8 bases between. There are 16 residues in the CDR3. Germline assignment: CDR1 SEHNR and CDR2 FQNEAQ (reference sequence). In DNA, the CDR3 is TGTGCCAGCAGCTTAGCACCGGAGGCAACTAATGAAAAACTGTTTTTT. Protein: CASSLAPEATNEKLFF. Variable domain in full (rest from reference TRBV7-9 and TRBJ1-4): DTGVSQNPRHKITKRGQNVTFRCDPISEHNRLYWYRQTLGQGPEFLTYFQNEAQLEKSRLLSDRFSAERPKGSFSTLEIQRTEQGDSAMYLCASSLAPEATNEKLFFGSGTQLSVL.

The chain recombines TRBV24-1 with TRBJ2-5, with 8 positions matching TRBD1. Germline V gives CDR1 KGHDR, CDR2 SFDVKD. The CDR3 contains 14 residues. J was trimmed by 0 bases and V by 9 bases; bases with no gene match: 5. This chain's CDR3 is CATGGTGHQETQYF. CDR3 coding DNA: TGTGCCACCGGGGGGACAGGTCACCAAGAGACCCAGTACTTC.

This clonotype was picked up many times. The chain joins TRBV11-2 to TRBJ2-1; TRBD1 is a possible D gene (6 bases). This CDR3 spans 18 amino acids. CDR1 SGHAT and CDR2 FQNNGV come from the germline V gene. Trimming cost V 0 bases and J 0 bases, with 15 bases left between them. The CDR3 reads CASSLDEGDAFSYNEQFF. DNA of the CDR3: TGTGCCAGCAGCTTAGATGAGGGGGATGCCTTCTCCTACAATGAGCAGTTCTTC.

The genes are TRBV28 and TRBJ2-3; the D gene could be TRBD1 or TRBD2 (6 bases each). The length of the CDR3 is 18 residues. From germline, CDR1 is MDHEN and CDR2 SYDVKM. Trimming removed 4 bases from V and 0 bases from J, with 20 bases in between. CDR3 coding DNA: TGTGCCAGCAGTTGGGGGGCGCAGGATCAACGGAGCACAGATACGCAGTATTTT. Amino acid sequence: CASSWGAQDQRSTDTQYF.

This clonotype was counted ten times or more. The rearrangement links TRBV20-1 to TRBJ2-3; D call uncertain. Germline V gene data show CDR1 as DFQATT and CDR2 as SNEGSKA (reference sequence). CDR3 length equals 13 residues. Trimming shortened V by 2 bases and J by 7 bases, and 13 bases separated the two germline ends. The CDR3 sequence is CSARQLFPHTQYF. The CDR3 DNA reads as TGCAGTGCTAGACAGTTATTCCCGCATACGCAGTATTTT.

The J gene is TRBJ2-3, the V gene TRBV12-3 or TRBV12-4, with TRBD2 as a possible D gene (6 bases). The CDR3 consists of 14 residues. V was pared by 5 bases and J by 7 bases, with 16 bases between. CDR3 in DNA: TGTGCCAGCAGTCGGCGGGGAAACTTGTATACGCAGTATTTT. As protein: CASSRRGNLYTQYF.

The J gene is TRBJ2-6, the V gene TRBV27; TRBD1 aligns across 12 bases. Germline V gene data show CDR1 as MNHEY and CDR2 as SMNVEV (reference sequence). The CDR3 has 18 residues. V dropped 8 bases and J dropped 2; count of bases not matched to a gene: 10. The chain's CDR3 is CASGRTGQGATGANVLTF. The CDR3 DNA is TGTGCCAGCGGCCGGACGGGACAGGGGGCCACTGGGGCCAACGTCCTGACTTTC.

The J gene is TRBJ2-7, the V gene TRBV18; the D call may be TRBD1 or TRBD2 (5 bases each). The CDR3 is made up of 16 amino acids. Trimming shortened V by 0 bases and J by 2 bases, and 14 bases separated the two germline ends. Germline V gives CDR1 KGHSH, CDR2 LQKENI. CDR3 sequence (DNA): TGTGCCAGCTCACCACCGGCTGGGGGTCGCACCTACGAGCAGTACTTC. Its translation is CASSPPAGGRTYEQYF.

The chain carries TRBV2 and TRBJ2-1, with 9 bases aligning to TRBD2. Trimming cost V 3 bases and J 9 bases; bases outside gene matches: 6. The V gene's germline CDR1 is SNHLY and CDR2 FYNNEI. This CDR3 spans 14 amino acids. CDR3 region: CASSEIAGAGEQFF. DNA of the CDR3: TGTGCCAGCAGTGAGATAGCGGGAGCCGGTGAGCAGTTCTTC.